This entry concerns a single T cell receptor (beta chain). As yet, its antigen is unknown. Authors' processing steps: Using the CDR3 differences seen across clinicopathological groups, the authors built a distant-metastasis classifier for papillary thyroid cancer, which was meant to discriminate distant-metastatic patients. TCRdb re-clonotyped the PCR reads through MiXCR. TCRdb, rather than the study authors, made the V and J calls. Counted here are about 12,000 clones, around 27% occurring once; the ten biggest clones make up 20% to 25%. The entry originates in a study of metastatic and nonmetastatic thyroid tumors. Background on the study: Across blood and tumor or nodule tissue, repertoires from malignant and benign thyroid patients were compared with one another.

This CDR3 is 14 amino acids long. The V gene's germline CDR1 is MNHNS and CDR2 SASEGT. V trimming: 7 bases; J trimming: 5 bases; junction bases outside the gene matches: 3. Overall study results and limits: Patients with malignant thyroid tumors reportedly had significantly higher TCR beta diversity than those with benign nodules, in blood and tumor.

Until they underwent thyroid surgery, no patient had received any treatment. This clonotype was obtained from a male donor with papillary thyroid cancer or a benign thyroid nodule (not recorded which). Some clones in this sample may be carry-over from other donors' samples. The V gene is TRBV6-1, the J gene TRBJ1-6; TRBD1 aligns across 9 bases. Sequenced input: adjacent normal tissue. In DNA, the CDR3 is TGTGCCAGCACCGGACAGGGGAATAATTCACCCCTCCACTTT. This gives the protein CASTGQGNNSPLHF.